The present T cell receptor beta chain was sequenced within a study of cytomegalovirus exposure and HLA in healthy donors. With 60 Vbeta and 13 Jbeta primers, the PCR was carried out. The assay was immunoSEQ multiplex PCR, and TCRdb's table has in-frame clones only and misses some. The data hold 95,000 to 150,000 clones, with roughly 78% observed a single time. Germline V gene lookup returns CDR1 MDHEN and CDR2 SYDVKM. CDR3 length: 13 amino acids. Trimming removed 5 bases from V and 6 bases from J; junction bases left unmatched: 3. As concerns this clone: Its specificity is not known.

The donors comprised healthy bone marrow donors. Overall study results and limits: Among the most significant clusters, several appeared linked to common viral pathogens in a later analysis. Associated with HLA alleles at 0.05 false discovery rate in a later analysis were 16,951 TCR beta sequences.

The chain employs TRBV28 and TRBJ2-7; 11 nucleotides match TRBD1. The sample taken for sequencing was PBMCs. The TCR comes from a young man in good health and CMV-seropositive. This chain's CDR3 is CASSLGQGGEQYF. CDR3 DNA: TGTGCCAGCAGTCTGGGACAGGGGGGCGAGCAGTACTTC.